The 19 T cell receptor beta chains given below trace back to one sample, sequenced in a study of T-cell memory formation after mild COVID-19. TCRdb independently ran MiXCR on the 5' RACE reads; one entry per CDR3 protein. This table holds tens of thousands of distinct CDR3 sequences, roughly 25% found once. The sequenced sample consisted of PBMCs or a T cell subset sorted from them (not recorded which). These receptors were obtained from a man between 18 and 35 years old who had mild COVID-19 (a few samples of this study predate the infection). Cell type and time point are not known.

V and J are TRBV29-1 and TRBJ1-4; possible D gene TRBD1, 6 bases. This CDR3 region has 15 residues. CDR1 and CDR2 from the germline V gene are SQVTM and ANQGSEA. Trimming left V 6 bases short and J 12 bases short, with 26 bases between. The CDR3 region is CSVLLGGGEVVELFF. The DNA for the CDR3 is TGCAGCGTCCTCCTGGGGGGCGGCGAGGTGGTAGAACTGTTTTTT.

A remark on this clonotype: The junction and the germline gene differ at one end; a read error may be behind it. The chain has TRBV7-2 and TRBJ2-2; the D gene could be TRBD1 or TRBD2 (5 bases each). This CDR3 region has 14 residues. Germline V gene lookup returns CDR1 SGHTA and CDR2 FQGNSA. CDR3 sequence (DNA): TGCGCCAGCAGCCCACAGGACTTCACCGGGGAGCTGTTTTTT. Translation gives CASSPQDFTGELFF. Using reference TRBV7-2 and TRBJ2-2 for the parts outside the CDR3, the full variable domain is GAGVSQSPSNKVTEKGKDVELRCDPISGHTALYWYRQSLGQGLEFLIYFQGNSAPDKSGLPSDRFSAERTGGSVSTLTIQRTQQEDSAVYLCASSPQDFTGELFFGEGSRLTVL.

The chain joins TRBV7-9 to TRBJ1-3; D unclear. CDR1 is SEHNR and CDR2 is FQNEAQ in the germline V gene (reference sequence). The ends were cut back, 2 bases at V and 2 bases at J, with 4 bases in the middle. This CDR3 is built from 13 residues. The CDR3 is CASSLRAGNTIYF. The CDR3 DNA reads as TGTGCCAGCAGCTTAAGAGCTGGAAACACCATATATTTT.

This rearrangement joins TRBV7-8 to TRBJ2-7, with TRBD1 matching over 8 bases. The ends lost 1 base at V and 3 bases at J; junction bases unmatched: 5. CDR1 is SGHVS, CDR2 FQNEAQ, per germline. The CDR3 extends over 15 amino acids. The CDR3 nucleotides are TGTGCCAGCAGCTTAGGCGGGACAGGTAGCTACGAGCAGTACTTC. The encoded protein is CASSLGGTGSYEQYF.

The rearrangement uses TRBV3-1 and TRBJ1-1, with D unclear. Trimming removed 4 bases at V and 0 bases at J, with 9 bases between. The CDR3 totals 14 residues. Germline assignment: CDR1 LGHDT and CDR2 YNNKEL (reference sequence). The CDR3 protein is CASSPGRMNTEAFF. CDR3 coding DNA: TGTGCCAGCAGCCCTGGACGTATGAACACTGAAGCTTTCTTT.

The rearrangement links TRBV29-1 to TRBJ1-5, with a tentative D call TRBD1 (5 bases). The CDR3 is made up of 13 amino acids. V was trimmed by 3 bases and J by 7 bases, leaving 13 bases between them. Germline V lookup: CDR1 SQVTM, CDR2 ANQGSEA. The chain's CDR3 is CSVEVRENQPQHF. CDR3 DNA sequence: TGCAGCGTTGAGGTCAGGGAGAACCAGCCCCAGCATTTT.

The rearrangement links TRBV2 to TRBJ1-6; D not resolved. V lost 1 base and J lost 4, with 5 bases in between. CDR3 length: 14 amino acids. The germline V gene encodes CDR1 SNHLY and CDR2 FYNNEI. This CDR3 reads CASSEGEYNSPLHF. The CDR3 DNA follows: TGTGCCAGCAGTGAAGGAGAGTATAATTCACCCCTCCACTTT.

This clonotype was recorded a few times. The CDR3 is CASSVGRTGTRKETQYF. DNA for the CDR3: TGTGCCAGCAGCGTAGGCCGCACCGGGACCAGGAAAGAGACCCAGTACTTC. The genes are TRBV9 and TRBJ2-5; perhaps D is TRBD1 or TRBD2 (5 bases each). CDR3 length: 17 amino acids. CDR1 SGDLS and CDR2 YYNGEE come from the germline V gene. V was clipped by 0 bases and J by 3 bases, with 18 bases between them. Full variable domain (remainder filled in from reference TRBV9 and TRBJ2-5): DSGVTQTPKHLITATGQRVTLRCSPRSGDLSVYWYQQSLDQGLQFLIQYYNGEERAKGNILERFSAQQFPDLHSELNLSSLELGDSALYFCASSVGRTGTRKETQYFGPGTRLLVL.

This chain joins TRBV20-1 and TRBJ2-3; 11 positions match TRBD1. Trimming took 3 bases from V and 3 from J; bases not matched to a gene: 5. Germline V gene lookup returns CDR1 DFQATT and CDR2 SNEGSKA (reference sequence). The CDR3 totals 15 residues. The CDR3 coding sequence is TGCAGTGCTAGGAAGGACAGGGGGCGGACAGATACGCAGTATTTT. Its translation: CSARKDRGRTDTQYF.

In this sample, this clonotype turned up a few times. The CDR3 nucleotides read TGCGCCAGCAGCCAAGTCCGGGACAGGGGCAATTCACCCCTCCACTTT. It translates to CASSQVRDRGNSPLHF. The V and J genes are TRBV4-1 and TRBJ1-6, with 10 bases that match TRBD1. V dropped 1 base and J dropped 7; count of bases not matched to a gene: 4. CDR1 is MGHRA, CDR2 YSYEKL, per germline. The CDR3 contains 16 residues.

J is TRBJ2-7 and V is TRBV5-1, with 7 bases matching TRBD2. This CDR3 has 13 residues. Trimming took 0 bases from V and 7 from J; bases not matched to a gene: 4. CDR1 and CDR2 (germline): SGHRS, YFSETQ. In DNA form, the CDR3 reads TGCGCCAGCAGCTTGGCACGGACTAGAGAGCAGTACTTC. The encoded protein is CASSLARTREQYF.

This clonotype was observed a handful of times. The chain uses TRBV12-3 or TRBV12-4 and TRBJ1-4; D not resolved. V lost 2 bases and J lost 6, with 16 bases in between. The length of the CDR3 is 16 residues. The CDR3 spells CASSLLGGGKDEKLFF. Here the CDR3 DNA reads TGTGCCAGCAGTTTACTGGGAGGTGGTAAAGATGAAAAACTGTTTTTT.

This chain connects TRBV7-2 to TRBJ2-3; D possibly corresponds to TRBD2 (5 bases). CDR1 is SGHTA, CDR2 FQGNSA, per germline. The germline V and J ends were trimmed by 4 bases and 6 bases, with 11 bases remaining between them. The CDR3 length is 13 residues. The CDR3 protein is CASSSGLSDTQYF. CDR3 bases: TGTGCCAGCAGCTCCGGACTGTCCGATACGCAGTATTTT. Using reference TRBV7-2 and TRBJ2-3 for the parts outside the CDR3, the full variable domain is GAGVSQSPSNKVTEKGKDVELRCDPISGHTALYWYRQSLGQGLEFLIYFQGNSAPDKSGLPSDRFSAERTGGSVSTLTIQRTQQEDSAVYLCASSSGLSDTQYFGPGTRLTVL.

This clonotype was seen a handful of times. The gene calls are TRBV4-1 and TRBJ2-1; weak D call: TRBD1 (5 bases). Trimming pared 11 bases from V and 2 bases from J, leaving 13 bases between. This CDR3 spans 13 amino acids. Germline CDR1 is MGHRA and CDR2 is YSYEKL. CDR3 in DNA: TGCGCCTCCGCATGGGGCACCTACAATGAGCAGTTCTTC. Encoded protein: CASAWGTYNEQFF.

This clonotype has a handful of counts. The chain uses TRBV6-5 and TRBJ1-1; 7 nucleotides agree with TRBD1. This CDR3 has 13 residues. V shed 6 bases, J shed 1 base, and the junction held 2 bases outside the gene matches. Germline loops: CDR1 MNHEY, CDR2 SVGAGI. The chain's CDR3 is CASSWDRNTEAFF. CDR3 DNA: TGTGCCAGCAGCTGGGACAGGAACACTGAAGCTTTCTTT.

This clonotype occurred a few times. The CDR3 sequence: CASRRGGALTDTQYF. In DNA, the CDR3 is TGTGCCAGCAGACGAGGGGGGGCCCTCACAGATACGCAGTATTTT. The chain combines TRBV11-2 with TRBJ2-3; D may be TRBD2 (7 bases). Germline V gene sequence: CDR1 SGHAT, CDR2 FQNNGV. V shed 6 bases and J shed 2 bases, with 15 bases lying between them. This CDR3 is built from 15 residues.

There are a few counts of this clonotype. The V call is TRBV20-1, the J call TRBJ2-5; 7 bases are a match to TRBD2. The CDR3 length is 12 residues. From germline, CDR1 is DFQATT and CDR2 SNEGSKA (reference sequence). DNA of the CDR3: TGCAGCCCTAAGCGGGGACAAGAGACCCAGTACTTC. It encodes CSPKRGQETQYF.

The chain couples TRBV4-1 to TRBJ1-4; a weak D match, TRBD1 (6 bases). CDR1 and CDR2 (germline): MGHRA, YSYEKL. The V gene lost 0 bases and the J gene lost 6 bases, with 17 bases spanning the gap. This CDR3 is 17 amino acids long. CDR3: CASSQDSGAQGDEKLFF. The CDR3 DNA sequence: TGCGCCAGCAGCCAAGATTCGGGGGCCCAGGGAGATGAAAAACTGTTTTTT.

This sequence joins TRBV5-1 and TRBJ2-3; D unresolved. CDR1 and CDR2 from the germline V gene are SGHRS and YFSETQ. V lost 1 base to trimming and J lost 2 bases, with 20 bases between them. The CDR3 length is 18 residues. The DNA of the CDR3 is TGCGCCAGCAGCTTGCCTAACCTCCCGGGTGCTCCCACAGATACGCAGTATTTT. This encodes CASSLPNLPGAPTDTQYF.